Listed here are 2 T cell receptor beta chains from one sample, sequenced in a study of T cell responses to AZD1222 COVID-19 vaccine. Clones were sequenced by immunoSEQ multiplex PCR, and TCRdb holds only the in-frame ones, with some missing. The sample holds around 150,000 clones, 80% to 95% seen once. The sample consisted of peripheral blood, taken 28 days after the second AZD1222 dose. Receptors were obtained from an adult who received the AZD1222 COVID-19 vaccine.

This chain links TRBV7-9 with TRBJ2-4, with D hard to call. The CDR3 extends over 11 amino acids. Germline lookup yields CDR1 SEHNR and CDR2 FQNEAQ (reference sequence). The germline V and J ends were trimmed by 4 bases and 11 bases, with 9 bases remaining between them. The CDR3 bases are TGTGCCAGCAGCTCCATGGGGTTTCAGTACTTC. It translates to CASSSMGFQYF.

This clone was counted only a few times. Here the CDR3 DNA reads TGCGCCAGCAGCGTGGGGACTAGCGGGGCGAACACCGGGGAGCTGTTTTTT. Translation: CASSVGTSGANTGELFF. The chain combines TRBV5-1 with TRBJ2-2; 13 positions match TRBD2. After removal of 4 bases from V and 0 bases from J, the junction contained 3 bases not matched to a gene. There are 17 residues in the CDR3. CDR1 is SGHRS, CDR2 YFSETQ, per germline.